This TCR beta chain was sequenced in a study of blood T cell repertoires in COVID-19. Study in general: Sites in the United States, Italy and Spain provided acute and convalescent COVID-19 samples. In each case, the material was cDNA or gDNA derived from T cells, B-cell-depleted T cells, or PBMCs.

This study enrolled people aged about 18 to 95 from about two dozen US geographic areas. V was shortened by 2 bases and J by 2 bases, with 9 bases between the two germline ends. This CDR3 contains 15 residues. From germline, CDR1 is SGHVS and CDR2 FNYEAQ. Authors' data handling: Amplification with reference gene primers provided the estimates of nucleated cell counts. Profiling relied on immunoSEQ multiplex PCR, and the TCRdb table lists in-frame clones only, not all of them. The DNA gave D and trimming, while V, J and clone size come from that table. This table has over 200,000 clones, approximately 85% appearing once.

V gene TRBV7-6 combines with J gene TRBJ2-2, with a weak D call TRBD1 (5 bases). Sequencing was done on a sample of PBMCs or T cells enriched from blood (not recorded which). The receptor's source is a woman in her forties or fifties who had recovered from COVID-19. The CDR3 sequence: CASSLPQANTGELFF. The CDR3, as DNA: TGTGCCAGCAGCTTACCACAGGCAAACACCGGGGAGCTGTTTTTT.